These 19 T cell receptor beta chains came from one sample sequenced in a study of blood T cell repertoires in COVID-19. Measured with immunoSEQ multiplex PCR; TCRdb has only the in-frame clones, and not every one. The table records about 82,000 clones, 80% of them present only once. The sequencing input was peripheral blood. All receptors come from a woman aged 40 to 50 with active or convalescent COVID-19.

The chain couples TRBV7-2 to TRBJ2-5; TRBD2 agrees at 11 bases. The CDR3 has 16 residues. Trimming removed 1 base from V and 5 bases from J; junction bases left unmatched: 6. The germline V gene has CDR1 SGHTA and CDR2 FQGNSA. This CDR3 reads CASSLVAGGVVETQYF. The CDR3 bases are TGTGCCAGCAGCTTAGTAGCGGGAGGGGTCGTCGAGACCCAGTACTTC.

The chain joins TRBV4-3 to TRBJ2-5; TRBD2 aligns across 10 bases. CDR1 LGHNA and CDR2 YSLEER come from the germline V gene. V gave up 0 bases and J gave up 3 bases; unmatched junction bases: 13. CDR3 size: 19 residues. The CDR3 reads CASSQDLGLAGDVEETQYF. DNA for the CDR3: TGCGCCAGCAGCCAAGATCTGGGGCTAGCGGGAGATGTAGAAGAGACCCAGTACTTC.

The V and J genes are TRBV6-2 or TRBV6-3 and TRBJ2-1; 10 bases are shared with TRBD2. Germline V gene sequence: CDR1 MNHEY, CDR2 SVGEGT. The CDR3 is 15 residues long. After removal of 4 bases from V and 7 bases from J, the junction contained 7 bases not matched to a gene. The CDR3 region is CASSLAGGFGNEQFF. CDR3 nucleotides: TGTGCCAGCAGTTTAGCGGGAGGCTTTGGGAATGAGCAGTTCTTC.

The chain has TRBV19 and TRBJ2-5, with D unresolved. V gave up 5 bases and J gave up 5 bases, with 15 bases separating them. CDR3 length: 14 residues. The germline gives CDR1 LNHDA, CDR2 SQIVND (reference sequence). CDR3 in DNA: TGTGCCAGTAGTGCGAGTTCGGTCGGGGAGACCCAGTACTTC. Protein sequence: CASSASSVGETQYF.

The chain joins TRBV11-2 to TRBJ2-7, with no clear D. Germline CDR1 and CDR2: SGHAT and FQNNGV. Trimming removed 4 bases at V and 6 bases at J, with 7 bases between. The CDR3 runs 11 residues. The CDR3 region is CASSSQVEQYF. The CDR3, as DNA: TGTGCCAGCAGCTCTCAGGTCGAGCAGTACTTC. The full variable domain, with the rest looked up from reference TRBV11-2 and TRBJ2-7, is EAGVAQSPRYKIIEKRQSVAFWCNPISGHATLYWYQQILGQGPKLLIQFQNNGVVDDSQLPKDRFSAERLKGVDSTLKIQPAKLEDSAVYLCASSSQVEQYFGPGTRLTVT.

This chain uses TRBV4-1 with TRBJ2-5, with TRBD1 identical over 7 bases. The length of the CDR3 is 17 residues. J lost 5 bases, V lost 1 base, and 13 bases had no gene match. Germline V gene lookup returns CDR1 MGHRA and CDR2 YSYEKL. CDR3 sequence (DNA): TGCGCCAGCAGCCAAGGTTTCGCTGAGGGGGCGATCGAGACCCAGTACTTC. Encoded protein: CASSQGFAEGAIETQYF.

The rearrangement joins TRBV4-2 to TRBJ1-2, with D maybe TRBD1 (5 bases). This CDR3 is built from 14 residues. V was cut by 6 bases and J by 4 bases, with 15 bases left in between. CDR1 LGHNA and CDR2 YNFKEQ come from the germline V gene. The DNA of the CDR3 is TGTGCCAGCAGTCGTTGGGAGGGACCCTATGGCTACACCTTC. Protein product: CASSRWEGPYGYTF.

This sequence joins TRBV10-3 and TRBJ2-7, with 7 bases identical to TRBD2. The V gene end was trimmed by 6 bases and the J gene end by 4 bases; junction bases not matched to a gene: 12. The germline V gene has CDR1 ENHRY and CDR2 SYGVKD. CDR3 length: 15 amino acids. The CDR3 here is CAIRGGFQGGYEQYF. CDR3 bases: TGTGCCATCAGGGGGGGTTTCCAGGGAGGGTACGAGCAGTACTTC.

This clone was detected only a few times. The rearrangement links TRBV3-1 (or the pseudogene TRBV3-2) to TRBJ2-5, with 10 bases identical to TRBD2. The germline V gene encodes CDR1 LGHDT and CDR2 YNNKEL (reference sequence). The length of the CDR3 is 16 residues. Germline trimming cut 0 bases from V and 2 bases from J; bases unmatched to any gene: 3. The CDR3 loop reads CASSQDALAGQETQYF. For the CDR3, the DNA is TGTGCCAGCAGCCAAGATGCACTAGCGGGGCAAGAGACCCAGTACTTC.

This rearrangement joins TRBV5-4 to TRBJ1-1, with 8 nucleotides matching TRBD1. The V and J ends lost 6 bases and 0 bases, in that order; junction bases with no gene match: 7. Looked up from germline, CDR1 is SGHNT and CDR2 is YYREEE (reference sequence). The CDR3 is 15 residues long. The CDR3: CASNRGADLNTEAFF. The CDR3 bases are TGTGCCAGCAACAGGGGGGCGGACTTGAACACTGAAGCTTTCTTT.

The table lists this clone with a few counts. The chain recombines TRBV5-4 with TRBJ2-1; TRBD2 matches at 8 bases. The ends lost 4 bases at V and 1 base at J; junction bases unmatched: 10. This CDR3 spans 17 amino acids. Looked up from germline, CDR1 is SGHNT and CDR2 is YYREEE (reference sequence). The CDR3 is CASSVFSGGASYNEQFF. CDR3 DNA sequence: TGTGCCAGCAGCGTATTCTCGGGGGGGGCTTCCTACAATGAGCAGTTCTTC.

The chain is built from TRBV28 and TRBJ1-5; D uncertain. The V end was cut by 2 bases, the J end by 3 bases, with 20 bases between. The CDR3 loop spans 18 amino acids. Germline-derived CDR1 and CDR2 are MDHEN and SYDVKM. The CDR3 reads CASSLNRMEKTVNQPQHF. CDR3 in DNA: TGTGCCAGCAGTTTAAATAGAATGGAGAAAACCGTCAATCAGCCCCAGCATTTT.

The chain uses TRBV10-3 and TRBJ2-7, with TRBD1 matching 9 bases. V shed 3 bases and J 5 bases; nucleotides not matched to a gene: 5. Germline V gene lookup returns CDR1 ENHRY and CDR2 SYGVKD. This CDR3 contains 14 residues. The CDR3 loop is CAISETGGRHEQYF. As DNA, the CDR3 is TGTGCCATCAGTGAAACAGGGGGCCGGCACGAGCAGTACTTC.

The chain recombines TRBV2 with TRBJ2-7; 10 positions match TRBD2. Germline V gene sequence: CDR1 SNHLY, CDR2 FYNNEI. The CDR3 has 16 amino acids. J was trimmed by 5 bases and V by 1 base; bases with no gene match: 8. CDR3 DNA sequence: TGTGCCAGCAGTGAAGTCTGGCTAGCGGGAGCCCACGAGCAGTACTTC. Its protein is CASSEVWLAGAHEQYF.

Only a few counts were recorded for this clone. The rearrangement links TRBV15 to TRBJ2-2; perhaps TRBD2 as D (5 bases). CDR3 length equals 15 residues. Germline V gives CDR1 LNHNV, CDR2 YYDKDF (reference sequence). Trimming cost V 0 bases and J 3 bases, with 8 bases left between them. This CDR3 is CATSRDMRDTGELFF. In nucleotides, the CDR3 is TGTGCCACCAGCAGAGATATGAGGGACACCGGGGAGCTGTTTTTT.

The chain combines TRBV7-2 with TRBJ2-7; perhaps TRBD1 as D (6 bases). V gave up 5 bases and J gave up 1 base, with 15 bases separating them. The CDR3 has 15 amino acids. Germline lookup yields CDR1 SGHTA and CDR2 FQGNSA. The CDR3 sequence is CASSPTSDRSYEQYF. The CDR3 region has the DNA TGTGCCAGCAGCCCTACGTCGGACAGATCCTACGAGCAGTACTTC.

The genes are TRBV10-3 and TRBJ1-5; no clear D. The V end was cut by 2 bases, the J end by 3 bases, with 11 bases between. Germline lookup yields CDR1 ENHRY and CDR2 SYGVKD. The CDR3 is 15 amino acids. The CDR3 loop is CAISEVQNDNQPQHF. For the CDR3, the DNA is TGTGCCATCAGTGAGGTACAAAACGACAATCAGCCCCAGCATTTT.

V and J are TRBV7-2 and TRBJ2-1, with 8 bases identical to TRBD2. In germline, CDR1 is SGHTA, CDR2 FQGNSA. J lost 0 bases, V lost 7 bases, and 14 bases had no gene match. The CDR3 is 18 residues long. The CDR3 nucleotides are TGTGCCAGCACCCTCGGGGGAGGGGGGACTAGCTCCTACAATGAGCAGTTCTTC. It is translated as CASTLGGGGTSSYNEQFF.

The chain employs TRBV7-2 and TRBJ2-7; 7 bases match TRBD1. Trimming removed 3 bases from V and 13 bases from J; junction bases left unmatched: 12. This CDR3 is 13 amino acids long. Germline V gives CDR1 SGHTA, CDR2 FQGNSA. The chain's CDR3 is CASSFGPREGGYF. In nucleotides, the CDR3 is TGTGCCAGCAGCTTTGGACCCAGGGAAGGGGGCTACTTC. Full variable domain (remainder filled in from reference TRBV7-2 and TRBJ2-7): GAGVSQSPSNKVTEKGKDVELRCDPISGHTALYWYRQSLGQGLEFLIYFQGNSAPDKSGLPSDRFSAERTGGSVSTLTIQRTQQEDSAVYLCASSFGPREGGYFGPGTRLTVT.